What follows describes a single TCR beta chain. The antigen is undetermined. Naive, central memory, regulatory and stem cell-like memory cells within the CD4+ compartment were sorted using CD45RO/CCR7/CD25/CD127/CD95/CD27. The trim removed 11 bases at V and 3 bases at J, leaving 6 bases unmatched. Per germline, CDR1 MRHNA and CDR2 SNTAGT. The CDR3 runs 14 residues. These data belong to a study of beta chain features in type 1 diabetes. Study details: In all, some 100,000,000 sorted cells from all samples were analyzed.

The study's findings and limits: Significant though moderate, a shortening of TCRB CDR3s appeared in all four CD4+ subsets of Type 1 diabetes patients. More deletions and fewer insertions at VDJ junctions were seen in type 1 diabetes patients. PCR, the amplification step, might favor shorter templates, equally in patients and controls.

Reverse transcribing all isolated RNA meant expressed TCRB transcripts were sequenced. Profiling relied on immunoSEQ multiplex PCR, and the TCRdb table lists in-frame clones only, not all of them. Here the sample spans 640,000 or so clones, about 14% being singletons. The TCR sequence derives from a man aged 18 to 30 with type 1 diabetes. Sequencing was performed on naive CD4+ T cells from blood. J is TRBJ2-3 and V is TRBV6-4; 12 positions agree with TRBD1. The CDR3 here is CAPRGQGATDTQYF. CDR3 nucleotides: TGTGCCCCCAGGGGACAGGGGGCAACAGATACGCAGTATTTT.